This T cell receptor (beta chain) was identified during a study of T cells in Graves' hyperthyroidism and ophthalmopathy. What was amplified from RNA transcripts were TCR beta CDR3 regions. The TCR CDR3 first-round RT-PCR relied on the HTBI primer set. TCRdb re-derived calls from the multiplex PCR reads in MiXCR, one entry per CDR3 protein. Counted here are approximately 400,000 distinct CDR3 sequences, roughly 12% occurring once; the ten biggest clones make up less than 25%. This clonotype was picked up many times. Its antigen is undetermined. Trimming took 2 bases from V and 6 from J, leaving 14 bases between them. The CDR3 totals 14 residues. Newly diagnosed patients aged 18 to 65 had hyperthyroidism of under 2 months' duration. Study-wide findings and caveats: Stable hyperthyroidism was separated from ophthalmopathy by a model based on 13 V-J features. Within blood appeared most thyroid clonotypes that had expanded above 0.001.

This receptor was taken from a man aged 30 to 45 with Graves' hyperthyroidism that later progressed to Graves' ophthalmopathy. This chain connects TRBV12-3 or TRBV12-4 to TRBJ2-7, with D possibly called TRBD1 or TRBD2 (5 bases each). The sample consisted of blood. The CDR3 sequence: CASSLWGMVGEQYF. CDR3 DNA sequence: TGTGCCAGCAGTTTATGGGGGATGGTCGGCGAGCAGTACTTC.